These T cell receptor beta chains were read from a single sample in a study of T cells in Graves' hyperthyroidism and ophthalmopathy. MiXCR, applied by TCRdb to the multiplex PCR reads, yields one record per CDR3 protein. In the table there are 450,000 to 600,000 distinct CDR3 sequences, just under 20% of which are singletons. The source material was blood. The source of these receptors is a man aged 40-50 years with Graves' ophthalmopathy. Both conserved end residues are part of each CDR3. D genes are given only for firm matches. A row's size may be missing; if present it is once, few, many or a size class.

TRBJ1-5	-	TRBV7-2	many	CASSRDNSNQPQHF	TGTGCCAGCAGTCGGGACAATAGCAATCAGCCCCAGCATTTT
TRBJ2-1	-	TRBV3-1	-	CASSQGYGEQFF	TGTGCCAGCAGCCAAGGCTACGGTGAGCAGTTCTTC
TRBJ2-7	TRBD1	TRBV30	few	CAWSLPGQDYEQYF	TGTGCCTGGAGTCTGCCGGGACAGGACTACGAGCAGTACTTC
TRBJ2-1	-	TRBV6-2/TRBV6-3	-	CASLRATYNEQFF	TGTGCCAGCTTACGAGCAACCTACAATGAGCAGTTCTTC
TRBJ1-3	TRBD1	TRBV2	few	CASRQGQPSGNTIYF	TGTGCCAGCAGACAGGGACAGCCCTCTGGAAACACCATATATTTT
TRBJ2-7	-	TRBV4-1	-	CASSQGQGKPYEQYF	TGCGCCAGCAGCCAAGGGCAGGGGAAACCCTACGAGCAGTACTTC
TRBJ2-4	TRBD1	TRBV5-6	-	CASSFGISRGNIQYF	TGTGCCAGCAGCTTTGGGATCAGCAGGGGGAACATTCAGTACTTC
TRBJ2-3	-	TRBV20-1	few	CSAPTWETDTQYF	TGCAGTGCTCCCACCTGGGAAACAGATACGCAGTATTTT
TRBJ2-1	-	TRBV12-3/TRBV12-4	few	CASSSALGPSNNEQFF	TGTGCCAGCAGTTCCGCCCTAGGCCCTTCAAACAATGAGCAGTTCTTC
TRBJ2-1	-	TRBV7-3	few	CASSSRSSRGNEQFF	TGTGCCAGCAGCTCCAGATCCTCACGCGGTAATGAGCAGTTCTTC
TRBJ1-3	TRBD1	TRBV19	few	CASTRTGAGNTIYF	TGTGCCAGTACCAGGACAGGAGCGGGAAACACCATATATTTT
TRBJ1-1	-	TRBV7-9	-	CASSLGTPQTGHRNTEAFF	TGTGCCAGCAGCTTAGGGACCCCCCAGACGGGACATCGGAACACTGAAGCTTTCTTT
TRBJ2-5	TRBD2	TRBV28	-	CASSSLLAVEETQYF	TGTGCCAGCAGTTCCCTCCTAGCGGTAGAGGAGACCCAGTACTTC
TRBJ1-3	-	TRBV7-9	-	CASSLRDSPSGNTIYF	TGTGCCAGCAGCCTAAGAGACAGCCCCTCTGGAAACACCATATATTTT
TRBJ2-5	-	TRBV11-3	many	CASSLASRSETQYF	TGTGCCAGCAGCTTGGCTAGCAGATCAGAGACCCAGTACTTC
TRBJ2-1	TRBD2	TRBV13	few	CASSLIAGRGNEQFF	TGTGCCAGCAGCTTAATAGCGGGGAGGGGGAATGAGCAGTTCTTC
TRBJ2-1	-	TRBV29-1	few	CSASNGGAYNEQFF	TGCAGCGCTTCAAATGGGGGAGCTTACAATGAGCAGTTCTTC
TRBJ2-7	TRBD1	TRBV19	-	CASSVPGTVYEQYF	TGTGCCAGTAGTGTACCCGGGACAGTCTACGAGCAGTACTTC
TRBJ1-1	TRBD1	TRBV6-1	many	CASSRTGESTEAFF	TGTGCCAGCAGTCGGACAGGGGAGTCCACTGAAGCTTTCTTT
TRBJ2-7	TRBD2	TRBV19	-	CASSGLAGVEQYF	TGTGCCAGCTCGGGACTAGCGGGAGTCGAGCAGTACTTC
TRBJ2-7	TRBD2	TRBV7-2	few	CASSKGLNEQYF	TGTGCCAGCAGCAAGGGACTAAACGAGCAGTACTTC
TRBJ1-6	-	TRBV6-1	few	CASSEAGTNSPLHF	TGTGCCAGCAGTGAAGCAGGGACTAATTCACCCCTCCACTTT
TRBJ2-5	TRBD2	TRBV28	many	CASNPRGGATSGSWETQYF	TGTGCCAGCAATCCCCGGGGGGGTGCGACTAGCGGGAGTTGGGAGACCCAGTACTTC
TRBJ2-5	TRBD2	TRBV11-1	many	CASSTGTSVEETQYF	TGTGCCAGCAGCACCGGGACTAGCGTCGAAGAGACCCAGTACTTC
TRBJ2-3	-	TRBV6-2/TRBV6-3	many	CASSGLGTDTQYF	TGTGCCAGCAGTGGACTGGGTACAGATACGCAGTATTTT
TRBJ2-3	TRBD2	TRBV11-2	many	CASSPFVAGGITDTQYF	TGTGCCAGCAGCCCCTTCGTAGCGGGAGGGATCACAGATACGCAGTATTTT
TRBJ1-5	TRBD1	TRBV19	few	CASLQVTGGGNQPQHF	TGTGCCAGTCTTCAGGTGACAGGGGGGGGCAATCAGCCCCAGCATTTT
TRBJ2-1	-	TRBV5-6	many	CASSPLDTYNEQFF	TGTGCCAGCAGCCCTCTGGACACATACAATGAGCAGTTCTTC
TRBJ2-1	TRBD2	TRBV7-7	few	CASSLGASGANEQFF	TGTGCTAGCAGCTTAGGCGCTAGCGGAGCCAATGAGCAGTTCTTC
TRBJ2-3	-	TRBV7-2	few	CASSPYISDTQYF	TGTGCCAGCAGCCCCTATATTTCAGATACGCAGTATTTT
TRBJ2-2	TRBD2	TRBV10-3	-	CAISLAGDTGELFF	TGTGCCATCAGCCTAGCGGGTGACACCGGGGAGCTGTTTTTT
TRBJ1-4	-	TRBV6-2/TRBV6-3	-	CASNRRGSNEKLFF	TGTGCCAGCAACCGGCGGGGCTCAAATGAAAAACTGTTTTTT
TRBJ2-7	-	TRBV27	many	CASRRQFNSYEQYF	TGTGCCAGCAGGAGGCAGTTCAACTCCTACGAGCAGTACTTC
TRBJ2-3	TRBD1	TRBV20-1	few	CSADRGTSTDTQYF	TGCAGTGCTGACAGGGGTACTAGCACAGATACGCAGTATTTT
TRBJ2-1	TRBD2	TRBV14	many	CASSQGGGSEQFF	TGTGCCAGCAGCCAAGGGGGAGGGAGCGAGCAGTTCTTC
TRBJ2-3	-	TRBV9	many	CASSGPSTDTQYF	TGTGCCAGCAGCGGACCTAGCACAGATACGCAGTATTTT
TRBJ2-2	TRBD2	TRBV7-3	many	CASSPSGLAGELFF	TGTGCCAGCAGCCCTTCGGGACTAGCCGGGGAGCTGTTTTTT
TRBJ2-1	TRBD2	TRBV5-1	few	CASSLGTSKSNEQFF	TGCGCCAGCAGCTTAGGGACTAGCAAAAGCAATGAGCAGTTCTTC
TRBJ2-3	TRBD2	TRBV7-9	few	CASSFSGSVDTQYF	TGTGCCAGCAGCTTCAGCGGGAGTGTAGATACGCAGTATTTT
TRBJ1-2	-	TRBV12-3/TRBV12-4	few	CASFNYGYTF	TGTGCCAGCTTCAACTATGGCTACACCTTC
TRBJ1-4	-	TRBV15	few	CATSRDYSGTGVNEKLFF	TGTGCCACCAGCAGAGATTATTCGGGAACAGGAGTTAATGAAAAACTGTTTTTT
TRBJ2-5	TRBD2	TRBV6-1	-	CASTPGTTSETQYF	TGTGCCAGCACCCCCGGGACTACCTCGGAGACCCAGTACTTC
TRBJ1-5	TRBD1	TRBV7-9	few	CASSLVPGQGPNQPQHF	TGTGCCAGCAGCTTAGTCCCGGGACAGGGGCCAAATCAGCCCCAGCATTTT
TRBJ2-2	TRBD1	TRBV10-2	-	CASSDRVVGELFF	TGCGCCAGCAGCGACAGGGTGGTCGGGGAGCTGTTTTTT
TRBJ2-7	TRBD2	TRBV20-1	-	CSARNSLLASYEQYF	TGCAGTGCTAGGAATTCCCTACTAGCGAGCTACGAGCAGTACTTC
TRBJ2-5	TRBD1	TRBV12-3/TRBV12-4	many	CASKTGDGYGETQYF	TGTGCCAGCAAAACAGGGGACGGCTATGGTGAGACCCAGTACTTC
TRBJ1-2	-	TRBV6-2/TRBV6-3	-	CASRPEDSYGYTF	TGTGCCAGCAGACCCGAGGACTCCTATGGCTACACCTTC
TRBJ1-1	-	TRBV30	-	CAWSASGIPLRGDTEAFF	TGTGCCTGGAGTGCATCCGGGATTCCACTGAGAGGGGACACTGAAGCTTTCTTT
TRBJ1-1	-	TRBV24-1	-	CATRATVNTEAFF	TGTGCCACCAGGGCGACAGTGAACACTGAAGCTTTCTTT
TRBJ2-7	TRBD2	TRBV4-1	few	CASSQDLASGGLDEQYF	TGCGCCAGCAGCCAAGATTTGGCTAGCGGGGGGCTGGACGAGCAGTACTTC
TRBJ2-5	-	TRBV9	-	CASSSQGGGQETQYF	TGTGCCAGCAGCTCACAGGGAGGGGGGCAAGAGACCCAGTACTTC
TRBJ2-3	TRBD2	TRBV2	-	CASRIFFPLAGEGNTQYF	TGTGCCAGCAGGATTTTCTTTCCTCTAGCGGGAGAGGGGAATACGCAGTATTTT
TRBJ2-2	-	TRBV10-3	-	CAISESGRGDTGELFF	TGTGCCATCAGTGAGTCGGGCAGGGGCGACACCGGGGAGCTGTTTTTT
TRBJ2-3	TRBD1	TRBV7-3	few	CASSGAGGDTDTQYF	TGTGCCAGCAGCGGAGCAGGGGGTGACACAGATACGCAGTATTTT
TRBJ2-4	TRBD2	TRBV20-1	-	CSQESGTSVGVVKNIQYF	TGCAGCCAGGAATCCGGGACTAGCGTAGGGGTAGTCAAAAACATTCAGTACTTC